These T cell receptor beta chains were read from a single sample in a study of CD8 T cells in ankylosing spondylitis. MiXCR, applied by TCRdb to the 5' RACE reads, yields one record per CDR3 protein. The data hold about 240,000 distinct CDR3 sequences, with more than 9% observed a single time. Material: blood, either unsorted or a sorted T cell fraction (not recorded which). Receptor source: a male donor with ankylosing spondylitis or in good health (not recorded which). CDR3s include the opening cysteine and the closing phenylalanine or tryptophan. The D gene is left open where the match is weak. A clone size is listed for some rows: how often the clone was seen (once, few, many), or a class if it is expanded.

V gene,J gene,D gene,clone size,CDR3 DNA,CDR3 protein
TRBV7-6,TRBJ1-4,TRBD1,many,TGTGCCAGCAGCCCCCAGGGGGCACAAAAACTGTTTTTT,CASSPQGAQKLFF
TRBV7-9,TRBJ1-1,-,few,TGTGCCAGCAGCTTAGAGGGGGATTCTGCAGCTTTCTTT,CASSLEGDSAAFF
TRBV5-1,TRBJ2-7,-,-,TGCGCCAGCAGCCTTGGGGCCCCTCGAGGGGAGCAGTACTTC,CASSLGAPRGEQYF
TRBV11-2,TRBJ2-5,-,few,TGTGCCAGCAGCTCCGCAATCACCCAAGAGACCCAGTACTTC,CASSSAITQETQYF
TRBV5-1,TRBJ2-1,TRBD2,many,TGCGCCAGCAGCTCGTGGACTAGCGGGAGATCGGATGAGCAGTTCTTC,CASSSWTSGRSDEQFF
TRBV11-3,TRBJ2-3,TRBD2,-,TGTGCCAGCAGCTCCCTGGGACTAGCGAAGGCAGATACGCAGTATTTT,CASSSLGLAKADTQYF
TRBV10-1,TRBJ2-5,TRBD2,few,TGCGCCAGCAGTGAGTCCGCGGGAGGGAGGGGGACCCAGTACTTC,CASSESAGGRGTQYF
TRBV11-2,TRBJ2-1,TRBD2,-,TGTGTCAGCAGCCCCACTAGCGGGGGGGCCAGGGAGCAGTTCTTC,CVSSPTSGGAREQFF
TRBV4-1,TRBJ2-4,-,many,TGCGCCAGCAGCCAAGCTAGCAGGGCTCAATCGCACATTCAGTACTTC,CASSQASRAQSHIQYF
TRBV2,TRBJ2-3,TRBD1,many,TGTGCCAGCAATTCAGGGGGCGCGACAGATACGCAGTATTTT,CASNSGGATDTQYF
TRBV5-1,TRBJ2-7,-,many,TGCGCCAGCAACCAAGGCGGGACCCCTCCCAGCGAGCAGTACTTC,CASNQGGTPPSEQYF
TRBV3-1,TRBJ2-7,-,many,TGTGCCAGCAGCCAAGTCCAGGGGCCTTACGAGCAGTACTTC,CASSQVQGPYEQYF
TRBV4-1,TRBJ2-7,TRBD2,many,TGCGCCAGCAGCCAAGATCGGGGACTAGCCTTCTACGAGCAGTACTTC,CASSQDRGLAFYEQYF
TRBV29-1,TRBJ1-1,-,many,TGCAGCATCTCCCAGGGGAACACTGAAGCTTTCTTT,CSISQGNTEAFF
TRBV5-6,TRBJ1-2,-,many,TGTGCCAGCAGCCCCGATGGCCGGGCCCATGGCTACACCTTC,CASSPDGRAHGYTF
TRBV2,TRBJ1-1,-,many,TGTGCCAGCATTGGAAGTCCGATCAGCGGCACTGAAGCTTTCTTT,CASIGSPISGTEAFF
TRBV4-2,TRBJ1-1,-,many,TGTGCCAGCAGCCAAGAAGAGGGATCCCTGAACACTGAAGCTTTCTTT,CASSQEEGSLNTEAFF
TRBV19,TRBJ1-1,-,-,TGTGCCAGTAGTCAGAGGGCCCTCGGAGCTTTCTTT,CASSQRALGAFF
TRBV20-1,TRBJ1-2,-,many,TGCAGTGCGGGAGACCTTGGGGTATATGGCTACACCTTC,CSAGDLGVYGYTF
TRBV12-3/TRBV12-4,TRBJ1-5,-,many,TGTGCCAGCAGTTCCAAGGGCGGAAACTATCAGCCCCAGCATTTT,CASSSKGGNYQPQHF
TRBV12-3/TRBV12-4,TRBJ1-1,-,many,TGTGCCAGCAGTAGAGATGGACAGTTCACTGAAGCTTTCTTT,CASSRDGQFTEAFF
TRBV12-5,TRBJ1-5,TRBD1,-,TGTGCTAGTGGTTTGTTGTTTGGGACAGACAATCAGCCCCAGCATTTT,CASGLLFGTDNQPQHF
TRBV20-1,TRBJ1-4,TRBD1,few,TGCAGTGCTAGAGATTTTCAGGGGGCGCGTGAAAAACTGTTTTTT,CSARDFQGAREKLFF
TRBV5-1,TRBJ1-6,-,many,TGCGCCAGCAGCTTGGAAATGTACGCTGGTTCTCCCCTCCACTTT,CASSLEMYAGSPLHF
TRBV7-2,TRBJ2-3,-,-,TGTGCCAGCAGCCTCGCCGGGACCGACGCAGATACGCAGTATTTT,CASSLAGTDADTQYF
TRBV9,TRBJ2-5,TRBD1,many,TGTGCCAGCAGCGTTACCTCAGGGGGAGAGACCCAGTACTTC,CASSVTSGGETQYF
TRBV5-1,TRBJ1-6,TRBD1,many,TGCGCCAGCAGCCCCGGGACAGCGAATTCACCCCTCCACTTT,CASSPGTANSPLHF
TRBV15,TRBJ2-3,-,many,TGTGCCACCAGCGGGCGGGTCGGCGGCACAGATACGCAGTATTTT,CATSGRVGGTDTQYF
TRBV7-9,TRBJ2-7,TRBD2,many,TGTGCCAGCAGCTTAGCGGGACTAGGGTTCGAGCAGTACTTC,CASSLAGLGFEQYF
TRBV29-1,TRBJ2-5,TRBD1,many,TGCAGCGTTACAGTTTCCGGGACAGCCGAGACCCAGTACTTC,CSVTVSGTAETQYF
TRBV10-3,TRBJ1-5,TRBD1,few,TGTGCCATCGGGGGGACAGGGGCGAGGCAGCCCCAGCATTTT,CAIGGTGARQPQHF
TRBV7-9,TRBJ2-1,-,few,TGTGCCAGCAGTTTCGACCGCACGGAGCAGTTCTTC,CASSFDRTEQFF
TRBV7-8,TRBJ2-7,-,many,TGTGCCAGCAGCTCTCGGGACACTTCCCACGAGCAGTACTTC,CASSSRDTSHEQYF
TRBV20-1,TRBJ2-7,TRBD1,many,TGCAGTGCTTACGACAGGGGTGAGCAGTACTTC,CSAYDRGEQYF
TRBV7-6,TRBJ2-7,TRBD2,-,TGTGCCAGCAGCCCGAGCTCGACTAGCGGGAGGGACCGTCCTCGCTACGAGCAGTACTTC,CASSPSSTSGRDRPRYEQYF
TRBV30,TRBJ2-2,-,few,TGTGCCTGGACCCCCGGGGGTCCCGGGGAGCTGTTTTTT,CAWTPGGPGELFF
TRBV10-3,TRBJ2-2,-,few,TGTGCCATCAGGGACCTTTCGGGAACCGGGGAGCTGTTTTTT,CAIRDLSGTGELFF
TRBV4-1,TRBJ2-4,-,-,TGCGCCAGCAGCCCTTGGACAGATAGGAACATTCAGTACTTC,CASSPWTDRNIQYF
TRBV20-1,TRBJ1-3,-,-,TGCAGTGCTTTCGGGGGCAGGAGCTCTGGAAACACCATATATTTT,CSAFGGRSSGNTIYF
TRBV20-1,TRBJ2-5,-,many,TGCAGTGCTCACGATCCCCAGGCCCACCTTTTAGAGACCCAGTACTTC,CSAHDPQAHLLETQYF